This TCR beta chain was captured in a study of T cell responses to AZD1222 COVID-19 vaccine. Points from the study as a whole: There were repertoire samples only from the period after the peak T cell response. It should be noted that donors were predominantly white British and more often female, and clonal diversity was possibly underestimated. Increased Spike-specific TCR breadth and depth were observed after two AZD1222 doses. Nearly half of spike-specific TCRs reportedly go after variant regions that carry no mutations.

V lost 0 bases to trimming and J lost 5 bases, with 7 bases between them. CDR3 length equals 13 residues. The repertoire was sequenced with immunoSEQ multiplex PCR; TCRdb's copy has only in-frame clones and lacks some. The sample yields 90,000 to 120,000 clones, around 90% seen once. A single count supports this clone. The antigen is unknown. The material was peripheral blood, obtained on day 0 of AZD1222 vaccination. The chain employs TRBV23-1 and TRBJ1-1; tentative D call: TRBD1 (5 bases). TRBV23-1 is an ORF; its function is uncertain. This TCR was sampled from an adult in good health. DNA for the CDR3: TGCGCCAGCAGTCAATCTGGACATACTGAAGCTTTCTTT. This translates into CASSQSGHTEAFF.